This T cell receptor beta chain is drawn from a study of somatic mutations in cytotoxic T cells in rheumatoid arthritis. Findings and caveats of the study: Within the rheumatoid arthritis patients, CD8+ clonality went up as age increased (Spearman r=0.49). The same was not true of the healthy controls.

Comment on this clone: Its antigen remains unidentified.

In germline, CDR1 is MNHEY, CDR2 SVGAGI. Trimming took 0 bases from V and 4 from J; bases not matched to a gene: 8. The CDR3 length is 16 residues. Assay: immunoSEQ multiplex PCR; the TCRdb copy retains only in-frame clones and omits some. The data show 13,000 or so clones, 70% to 85% seen once. The chain employs TRBV6-5 and TRBJ1-2; 7 bases are a match to TRBD1. The TCR was taken from an adult with rheumatoid arthritis. The sample was CD8+ T cells sorted from blood. The CDR3 spells CASSYSAIGGGYGYTF. CDR3 nucleotide sequence: TGTGCCAGCAGTTACTCGGCTATAGGGGGCGGCTATGGCTACACCTTC.